One sample yielded the 22 T cell receptor beta chains listed below, sequenced in a study of cytomegalovirus exposure and HLA in healthy donors. With 60 Vbeta and 13 Jbeta primers, the PCR was carried out. TCRdb keeps only in-frame clones here, not all; method: immunoSEQ multiplex PCR. Here the sample spans 150,000 to 200,000 clones, about 75% being singletons. Sequenced material: PBMCs. The receptor set was obtained from a female donor in good health and CMV-seronegative.

The chain links TRBV11-2 to TRBJ2-4, with 9 nucleotides matching TRBD2. V was clipped by 5 bases and J by 1 base; unmatched bases: 3. Germline V lookup: CDR1 SGHAT, CDR2 FQNNGV. The CDR3 loop spans 15 amino acids. Written as DNA, the CDR3 is TGTGCCAGCAGCCTCAGCGGGGGGGCCAAAAACATTCAGTACTTC. Translation: CASSLSGGAKNIQYF.

Points on this clone: The sample holds other DNA sequences that translate to the same CDR3. The rearrangement joins TRBV5-1 to TRBJ2-5; tentative D call: TRBD1 (6 bases). CDR3 length equals 14 residues. V was shortened by 4 bases and J by 5 bases, with 15 bases between the two germline ends. Germline CDR1 reads SGHRS; CDR2 reads YFSETQ. The CDR3 DNA reads TGCGCCAGCAGCCCCTCGTCAGGGGCCGAGACCCAGTACTTC. Translating gives CASSPSSGAETQYF.

The chain links TRBV29-1 to TRBJ2-1; TRBD2 matches 8 bases. J lost 4 bases, V lost 3 bases, and 11 bases had no gene match. Germline V gives CDR1 SQVTM, CDR2 ANQGSEA. The CDR3 extends over 16 amino acids. CDR3: CSVEGTGGPPYNEQFF. CDR3 in DNA: TGCAGCGTTGAGGGTACGGGAGGGCCGCCGTACAATGAGCAGTTCTTC.

This rearrangement joins TRBV21-1 to TRBJ2-7; TRBD2 is the table's D call and was not checked against the DNA. TRBV21-1 is termed a pseudogene. This CDR3 has 14 residues. Here the CDR3 DNA reads TGTGCCAGCAGCACAAGAGGGCAGTCTCACGAGCAGTACTTC. This codes for CASSTRGQSHEQYF.

The rearrangement joins TRBV29-1 to TRBJ2-7, with a tentative D call TRBD2 (5 bases). The CDR3 runs 14 residues. V was cut by 6 bases and J by 5 bases, with 20 bases left in between. Per germline, CDR1 SQVTM and CDR2 ANQGSEA. For the CDR3, the DNA is TGCAGCGTGCGTCTTAGTGGCGGAGGAGACGAGCAGTACTTC. This gives the protein CSVRLSGGGDEQYF.

The chain is built from TRBV7-3 and TRBJ2-5; TRBD2 matches 9 bases. This CDR3 region has 16 residues. Germline values: CDR1 SGHTA, CDR2 FQGTGA. V lost 3 bases and J lost 3; bases outside the gene matches: 8. The DNA for the CDR3 is TGTGCCAGCAGCTTGGGCGGGGGGGCTCTAGAAGAGACCCAGTACTTC. This codes for CASSLGGGALEETQYF.

The DNA of the CDR3 is TGTGCCACCCCGCGGGCGGAAAACACCGGGGAGCTGTTTTTT. Translating it yields CATPRAENTGELFF. This chain joins TRBV19 and TRBJ2-2, with a possible D match to TRBD2 (5 bases). Deletions cut 10 bases from V and 2 bases from J, with 14 bases between. This CDR3 is built from 14 residues. Germline CDR1 and CDR2: LNHDA and SQIVND (reference sequence).

The chain has TRBV6-5 and TRBJ1-1; possible D gene TRBD1, 6 bases. Germline lookup yields CDR1 MNHEY and CDR2 SVGAGI. V lost 7 bases and J lost 6, with 15 bases in between. The CDR3 is made up of 13 amino acids. This chain's CDR3 is CASTLGGAAEAFF. CDR3 sequence (DNA): TGTGCCAGCACCCTAGGGGGGGCGGCTGAAGCTTTCTTT.

The CDR3 reads CASSVIRDGEQYF. The CDR3 nucleotides read TGTGCCAGCAGCGTAATCAGGGATGGCGAGCAGTACTTC. V and J are TRBV9 and TRBJ2-7, with a weak D call TRBD1 (5 bases). V was shortened by 1 base and J by 6 bases, with 11 bases between the two germline ends. In germline, CDR1 is SGDLS, CDR2 YYNGEE. This CDR3 region has 13 residues.

The J gene is TRBJ2-5, the V gene TRBV7-3; TRBD1 matches 7 bases. Trimming removed 5 bases from V and 3 bases from J; junction bases left unmatched: 3. Germline V lookup: CDR1 SGHTA, CDR2 FQGTGA. The CDR3 spans 13 residues. The CDR3 protein is CASSQGTEETQYF. CDR3 DNA: TGTGCCAGCAGCCAAGGGACAGAAGAGACCCAGTACTTC.

V and J are TRBV5-1 and TRBJ1-5, with a weak D call TRBD1 (5 bases). This CDR3 comprises 14 residues. The germline CDR1 and CDR2 sequences are SGHRS and YFSETQ. Between the trimmed V and J ends, which lost 0 bases and 5 bases, there was a span of 9 bases. CDR3 sequence (DNA): TGCGCCAGCAGCTTGGAGGGGAAGGATCAGCCCCAGCATTTT. It encodes CASSLEGKDQPQHF.

The chain links TRBV7-2 to TRBJ1-4; 10 bases agree with TRBD1. The V segment lost 0 bases and the J segment 10 bases; nucleotides outside the gene matches: 8. This CDR3 is built from 16 residues. Germline-derived CDR1 and CDR2 are SGHTA and FQGNSA. The CDR3 DNA reads as TGTGCCAGCAGCTTAGCGGGGGACAGGGGAGGAGGAAAACTGTTTTTT. Translating gives CASSLAGDRGGGKLFF.

This chain joins TRBV7-3 and TRBJ2-2; D uncertain. V was trimmed by 2 bases and J by 6 bases, leaving 7 bases between them. The CDR3 length is 13 residues. Germline V gene sequence: CDR1 SGHTA, CDR2 FQGTGA. The CDR3 reads CASSLFEAGELFF. The CDR3 nucleotides are TGTGCCAGCAGCTTATTCGAGGCCGGGGAGCTGTTTTTT.

The rearrangement joins TRBV5-6 to TRBJ1-5, with D unresolved. Germline loops: CDR1 SGHDT, CDR2 YYEEEE. This CDR3 comprises 12 residues. The ends were cut back, 0 bases at V and 11 bases at J, with 9 bases in the middle. The chain's CDR3 is CASSLGGGSQHF. The CDR3 coding sequence is TGTGCCAGCAGCTTGGGAGGAGGATCCCAGCATTTT.

The table lists this clone with a count of one. Additional DNA sequences in this sample encode the identical CDR3. This chain links TRBV7-2 with TRBJ1-1, with 7 bases matching TRBD1. The CDR3 sequence is 14 residues long. The germline V gene encodes CDR1 SGHTA and CDR2 FQGNSA. Losses at the gene ends were 3 bases for V and 1 base for J; bases not matched to a gene: 2. CDR3 amino acids: CASSLGTANTEAFF. In nucleotides, the CDR3 is TGTGCCAGCAGCTTGGGGACAGCGAACACTGAAGCTTTCTTT.

The rearrangement joins TRBV5-1 to TRBJ2-5; 10 bases agree with TRBD2. There are 16 residues in the CDR3. Per germline, CDR1 SGHRS and CDR2 YFSETQ. With V trimmed by 4 bases and J by 3 bases, 9 bases remained unmatched. CDR3 protein: CASSPLIGTSEETQYF. CDR3 coding DNA: TGCGCCAGCAGCCCCTTGATTGGGACTAGCGAAGAGACCCAGTACTTC.

There are a few counts of this clone. The J gene is TRBJ1-1, the V gene TRBV7-9; a weak D match, TRBD1 (6 bases). The germline V gene encodes CDR1 SEHNR and CDR2 FQNEAQ (reference sequence). The CDR3 sequence is 13 residues long. The germline V and J ends were trimmed by 5 bases and 4 bases, with 11 bases remaining between them. The DNA for the CDR3 is TGTGCCAGCAGCGCAACAGGGACCACTGAAGCTTTCTTT. It is translated as CASSATGTTEAFF. Looking up the rest from reference TRBV7-9 and TRBJ1-1 gives the full variable domain: DTGVSQNPRHKITKRGQNVTFRCDPISEHNRLYWYRQTLGQGPEFLTYFQNEAQLEKSRLLSDRFSAERPKGSFSTLEIQRTEQGDSAMYLCASSATGTTEAFFGQGTRLTVV.

This clone was counted only a few times. The chain links TRBV9 to TRBJ1-3; the D gene is possibly TRBD1 (5 bases). The CDR3 is 14 amino acids. V lost 4 bases, J lost 3 bases, and 11 bases lay in between. Germline loops: CDR1 SGDLS, CDR2 YYNGEE. CDR3 nucleotides: TGTGCCAGCAGCCCCCCGACAGATGGAAACACCATATATTTT. Amino acid sequence: CASSPPTDGNTIYF.

This clone was seen a few times. V and J are TRBV11-1 and TRBJ2-1, with D possibly TRBD2 on 6 matching bases. The length of the CDR3 is 15 residues. Trimming left V 6 bases short and J 5 bases short, with 17 bases between. Germline lookup yields CDR1 SGHAT and CDR2 FQDESV (reference sequence). The CDR3 protein is CASSGTHDDDNEQFF. The CDR3 coding sequence is TGTGCCAGCAGTGGGACTCACGATGACGACAATGAGCAGTTCTTC.

The DNA for the CDR3 is TGTGCCAGCAGTGACACAGAGAACACCGGGGAGCTGTTTTTT. Its protein product is CASSDTENTGELFF. The chain links TRBV6-4 to TRBJ2-2; D not resolved. The CDR3 consists of 14 residues. Per the germline V gene, CDR1 is MRHNA and CDR2 is SNTAGT. Trimming shortened V by 2 bases and J by 1 base, and 5 bases separated the two germline ends.

V is TRBV30 and J is TRBJ1-5, with D maybe TRBD1 (5 bases). CDR3 length equals 15 residues. V was trimmed by 5 bases and J by 4 bases, leaving 18 bases between them. Germline CDR1 and CDR2: GTSNPN and SVGIG (reference sequence). This CDR3 reads CAWGGGVHLNQPQHF. CDR3 DNA: TGTGCCTGGGGGGGAGGGGTACACCTTAATCAGCCCCAGCATTTT.

V is TRBV25-1 and J is TRBJ2-3; 8 nucleotides align to TRBD2. CDR3 length: 15 amino acids. CDR1 is MGHDK, CDR2 SYGVNS, per germline. J was trimmed by 5 bases and V by 0 bases; bases with no gene match: 4. The CDR3 sequence is CASSEYRAGGDTQYF. The CDR3 nucleotides are TGTGCCAGCAGTGAATATAGGGCGGGGGGAGATACGCAGTATTTT. Looking up the rest from reference TRBV25-1 and TRBJ2-3 gives the full variable domain: EADIYQTPRYLVIGTGKKITLECSQTMGHDKMYWYQQDPGMELHLIHYSYGVNSTEKGDLSSESTVSRIRTEHFPLTLESARPSHTSQYLCASSEYRAGGDTQYFGPGTRLTVL.